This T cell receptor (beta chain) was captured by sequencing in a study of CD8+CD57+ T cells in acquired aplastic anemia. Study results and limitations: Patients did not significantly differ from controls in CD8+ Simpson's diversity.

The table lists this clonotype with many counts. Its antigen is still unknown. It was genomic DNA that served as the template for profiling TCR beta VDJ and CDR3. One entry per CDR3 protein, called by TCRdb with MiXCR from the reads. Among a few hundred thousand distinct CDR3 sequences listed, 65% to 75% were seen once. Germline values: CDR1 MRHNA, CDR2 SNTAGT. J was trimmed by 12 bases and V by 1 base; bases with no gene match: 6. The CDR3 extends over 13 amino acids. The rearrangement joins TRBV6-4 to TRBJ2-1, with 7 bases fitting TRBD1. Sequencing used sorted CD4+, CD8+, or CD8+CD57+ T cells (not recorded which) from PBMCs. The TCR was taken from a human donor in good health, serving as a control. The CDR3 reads CASSDLAGGSQFF. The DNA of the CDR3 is TGTGCCAGCAGTGACTTGGCAGGGGGTTCGCAGTTCTTC.